These 13 T cell receptor beta chains were all obtained from the same sample, sequenced in a study of blood T cell repertoires in COVID-19. TCRdb's table, derived via immunoSEQ multiplex PCR, lists solely in-frame clones and lacks some. The repertoire includes over 250,000 clones, approximately 85% of them detected once, and 5.1% sits in the top ten. Sample: peripheral blood. These TCRs come from a man in his fifties or sixties with active or convalescent COVID-19.

The chain joins TRBV30 to TRBJ2-7; 7 positions match TRBD2. CDR1 is GTSNPN and CDR2 is SVGIG in the germline V gene (reference sequence). V lost 0 bases to trimming and J lost 6 bases; unmatched junction nucleotides: 2. This CDR3 spans 12 amino acids. CDR3 in amino acids: CAWSVGRGEQYF. In nucleotides, the CDR3 is TGTGCCTGGAGTGTGGGGAGGGGCGAGCAGTACTTC.

The chain employs TRBV29-1 and TRBJ1-2, with 7 positions matching TRBD1. Unmatched junction bases numbered 13, after V lost 7 bases and J lost 5 bases. Germline lookup yields CDR1 SQVTM and CDR2 ANQGSEA. This CDR3 spans 14 amino acids. The CDR3 here is CSARVRQGGYGYTF. The CDR3 coding sequence is TGCAGCGCCCGCGTCCGACAGGGTGGTTATGGCTACACCTTC.

This rearrangement joins TRBV27 to TRBJ1-2; D may be TRBD1 (5 bases). CDR1 and CDR2 (germline): MNHEY, SMNVEV (reference sequence). Trimming removed 6 bases from V and 2 bases from J, with 19 bases in between. CDR3 length: 16 residues. The CDR3 region has the DNA TGTGCCAGCAGCCGGACAACCGCGATCCTGAACTATGGCTACACCTTC. It translates to CASSRTTAILNYGYTF.

The rearrangement uses TRBV5-5 and TRBJ1-4; no clear D gene. The V end was cut by 5 bases, the J end by 2 bases, with 13 bases between. This CDR3 is built from 15 residues. The germline V gene has CDR1 SGHKS and CDR2 YYEKEE (reference sequence). CDR3 in amino acids: CASRPTGTTNEKLFF. In DNA form, the CDR3 reads TGTGCCAGCAGGCCCACGGGTACCACTAATGAAAAACTGTTTTTT.

This chain links TRBV24-1 with TRBJ2-7, with a weak D call TRBD1 (5 bases). CDR1 KGHDR and CDR2 SFDVKD come from the germline V gene. This CDR3 has 15 amino acids. V lost 3 bases to trimming and J lost 3 bases, with 14 bases between them. The CDR3 protein is CATSDLAQGGYEQYF. The CDR3 DNA follows: TGTGCCACCAGTGATCTTGCGCAGGGCGGCTACGAGCAGTACTTC.

The chain joins TRBV2 to TRBJ1-6; D remains unclear. Germline CDR1 and CDR2: SNHLY and FYNNEI. V was trimmed by 6 bases and J by 4 bases, leaving 10 bases between them. The CDR3 is 14 residues long. The CDR3 here is CASRGRAYNSPLHF. The CDR3 nucleotides read TGTGCCAGCAGAGGGAGAGCTTATAATTCACCCCTCCACTTT. The variable domain in full, completed from reference TRBV2 and TRBJ1-6, reads EPEVTQTPSHQVTQMGQEVILRCVPISNHLYFYWYRQILGQKVEFLVSFYNNEISEKSEIFDDQFSVERPDGSNFTLKIRSTKLEDSAMYFCASRGRAYNSPLHFGNGTRLTVT.

The chain links TRBV4-1 to TRBJ1-2, with 9 bases matching TRBD1. V was clipped by 0 bases and J by 3 bases; unmatched bases: 5. The CDR3 has 16 amino acids. CDR1 and CDR2 from the germline V gene are MGHRA and YSYEKL. The CDR3 sequence is CASSQEAGQGHYGYTF. CDR3 in DNA: TGCGCCAGCAGCCAAGAGGCGGGACAGGGTCACTATGGCTACACCTTC.

The chain uses TRBV7-8 and TRBJ2-5, with 10 positions matching TRBD2. Germline V gene sequence: CDR1 SGHVS, CDR2 FQNEAQ. This CDR3 is built from 17 residues. V dropped 7 bases and J dropped 4; count of bases not matched to a gene: 15. CDR3 sequence: CASNKFGASGRVETQYF. The CDR3, as DNA: TGTGCCAGCAATAAATTCGGGGCTAGCGGGAGAGTAGAGACCCAGTACTTC.

The table lists this clone with a few counts. V usage is TRBV19 and J usage is TRBJ2-7; 8 nucleotides match TRBD2. Trimming cost V 2 bases and J 3 bases; bases outside gene matches: 6. Per germline, CDR1 LNHDA and CDR2 SQIVND (reference sequence). CDR3 length: 15 amino acids. The CDR3 nucleotides read TGTGCCAGTAGTATAAGCGGGAGTCCTCTCTACGAGCAGTACTTC. It yields the protein CASSISGSPLYEQYF.

This clone was observed a handful of times. V usage is TRBV24-1 and J usage is TRBJ2-7, with TRBD2 matching over 8 bases. The germline V gene has CDR1 KGHDR and CDR2 SFDVKD. This CDR3 region has 15 residues. Trimming took 3 bases from V and 7 from J; bases not matched to a gene: 10. In DNA, the CDR3 is TGTGCCACCAGTGATGGGGCTAGCGGGCCCCTAGAGCAGTACTTC. Its translation is CATSDGASGPLEQYF.

The genes are TRBV29-1 and TRBJ2-3, with 11 bases fitting TRBD2. Germline V CDR1 and CDR2: SQVTM, ANQGSEA. V shed 7 bases and J 4 bases; nucleotides not matched to a gene: 16. The CDR3 totals 17 residues. The CDR3: CSAVLAGVSRIPDTQYF. CDR3 coding DNA: TGCAGCGCAGTACTAGCGGGAGTGTCCCGAATTCCAGATACGCAGTATTTT.

The V and J genes are TRBV15 and TRBJ2-5; 7 bases map to TRBD2. V dropped 1 base and J dropped 5; count of bases not matched to a gene: 10. The germline V gene encodes CDR1 LNHNV and CDR2 YYDKDF (reference sequence). The CDR3 extends over 16 amino acids. CDR3 coding DNA: TGTGCCACCAGCAGAGGGGGTCCGGGAGGCAGGGAGACCCAGTACTTC. As protein: CATSRGGPGGRETQYF.

This chain joins TRBV4-2 and TRBJ2-1; tentatively, D is TRBD1 (6 bases). V lost 1 base, J lost 4 bases, and 11 bases lay in between. The CDR3 is made up of 15 amino acids. From germline, CDR1 is LGHNA and CDR2 YNFKEQ. As DNA, the CDR3 is TGTGCCAGCAGCCAAGGGACAGACTCTTACAATGAGCAGTTCTTC. This sequence encodes CASSQGTDSYNEQFF.